This T cell receptor (beta chain) was retrieved from a study of blood T cell repertoires in COVID-19. Study-wide background: The United States, Italy and Spain were the sources of the acute and convalescent COVID-19 samples. Nucleic acid was either cDNA or gDNA, and it came from T cells, B-cell-depleted T cells, or PBMCs.

Source study methods: Amplified reference gene primers provided the basis for estimating nucleated cell counts. Sequencing was performed with immunoSEQ multiplex PCR; in TCRdb, only in-frame clones are kept and a portion is missing. V, J and clone size are those of that table, while D and trimming were read from the DNA. Of about 89,000 clones detected, about four fifths appear once; the ten largest clones hold 6.3%. Looked up from germline, CDR1 is MDHEN and CDR2 is SYDVKM. CDR3 length: 14 amino acids. Trimming removed 2 bases from V and 0 bases from J, with 8 bases in between. It was during active infection that Seattle patients were enrolled and then longitudinally followed.

This receptor was identified in a man between 70 and 80 years old with COVID-19, enrolled during active disease. The chain recombines TRBV28 with TRBJ2-7, with D possibly TRBD2 on 5 matching bases. Sequences were obtained from peripheral blood. In nucleotides, the CDR3 is TGTGCCAGCAGTTTAGCCGGGATCTCCTACGAGCAGTACTTC. Protein: CASSLAGISYEQYF.